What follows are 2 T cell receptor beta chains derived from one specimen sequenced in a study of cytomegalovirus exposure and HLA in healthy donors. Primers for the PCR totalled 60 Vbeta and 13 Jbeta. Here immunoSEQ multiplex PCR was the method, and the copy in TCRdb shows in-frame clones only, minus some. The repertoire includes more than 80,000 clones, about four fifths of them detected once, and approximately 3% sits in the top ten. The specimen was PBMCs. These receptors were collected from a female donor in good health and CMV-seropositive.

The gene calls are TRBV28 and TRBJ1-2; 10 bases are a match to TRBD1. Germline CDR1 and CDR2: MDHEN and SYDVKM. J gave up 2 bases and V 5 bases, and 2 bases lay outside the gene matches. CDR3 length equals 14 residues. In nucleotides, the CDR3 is TGTGCCAGCAGTCGGACAGGGGGAAACTATGGCTACACCTTC. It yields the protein CASSRTGGNYGYTF.

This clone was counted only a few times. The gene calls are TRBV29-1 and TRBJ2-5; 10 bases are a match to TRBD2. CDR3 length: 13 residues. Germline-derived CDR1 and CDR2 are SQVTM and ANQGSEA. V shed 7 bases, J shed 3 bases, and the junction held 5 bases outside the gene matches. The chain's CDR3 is CSASAGGEETQYF. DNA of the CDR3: TGCAGCGCATCAGCGGGAGGGGAAGAGACCCAGTACTTC.